This T cell receptor beta chain came from a study of blood T cell repertoires in COVID-19. TCRdb's copy holds only in-frame clones and misses some; the assay was immunoSEQ multiplex PCR. This sample has about 250,000 clones, with approximately 84% found just once. This clone appeared a few times. The CDR3 is 16 amino acids. Per germline, CDR1 SGHNT and CDR2 YYREEE (reference sequence). Germline trimming cut 7 bases from V and 2 bases from J; bases unmatched to any gene: 9. Enrolled through a virtual design, the participants were between roughly 18 and 90 years of age and came from roughly 22 US areas.

This chain joins TRBV5-4 and TRBJ2-3; 11 positions match TRBD2. This TCR was sampled from a man aged 40-50 years who had recovered from COVID-19. Sequencing was done on a sample of PBMCs or T cells enriched from blood (not recorded which). The CDR3 bases are TGTGCCAGCCGCAGTTTGGGACTAGCGGCCACAGATACGCAGTATTTT. It translates to CASRSLGLAATDTQYF.